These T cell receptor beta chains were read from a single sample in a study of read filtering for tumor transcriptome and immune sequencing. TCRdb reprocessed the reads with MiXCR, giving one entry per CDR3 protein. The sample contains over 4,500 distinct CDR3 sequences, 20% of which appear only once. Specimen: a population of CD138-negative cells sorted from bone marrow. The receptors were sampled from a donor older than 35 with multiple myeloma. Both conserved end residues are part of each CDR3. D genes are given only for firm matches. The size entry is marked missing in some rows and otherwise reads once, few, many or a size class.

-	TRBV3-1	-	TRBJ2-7	TGTGCCAGCAGCCCCCCCGGTGTATCCTACGACCAGTACTTC	CASSPPGVSYDQYF
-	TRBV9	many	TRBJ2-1	TGTGCCAGCAACACGCTCAGGGGCGGTGAGCAGTTCTTC	CASNTLRGGEQFF
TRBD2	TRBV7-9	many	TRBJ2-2	TGTGCCAGCAGCTTAGCAAGGCTAGCGGGAGGCGAGAGGGAGCTGTTTTTT	CASSLARLAGGERELFF
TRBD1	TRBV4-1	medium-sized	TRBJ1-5	TGCGCCAGCAGCCCGGACAGGCTTGGAAATCAGCCCCAGCATTTT	CASSPDRLGNQPQHF
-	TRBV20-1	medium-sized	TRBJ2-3	TGCAGTGCTAAGGGAGCGGAGGTGAGAGATACGCAGTATTTT	CSAKGAEVRDTQYF
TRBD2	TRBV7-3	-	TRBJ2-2	TGTGCCAGCAGCTTAACGCGTAGCGGGGTCACCGGGGAGCCGTTTTTT	CASSLTRSGVTGEPFF
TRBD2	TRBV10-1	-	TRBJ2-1	TGCACCAGCAGGGAATCGGGACTAGCCTCCTACAATGAGCAGTTCTTC	CTSRESGLASYNEQFF
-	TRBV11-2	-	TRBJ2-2	TGTGCCAGCAGCTTACTAGCGCCGAGGACCGGGGAGCTGTTTTTT	CASSLLAPRTGELFF
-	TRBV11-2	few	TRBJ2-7	TGTGCCAGCAGCCACTCGTCTAGCCACGAGCAGTACTTC	CASSHSSSHEQYF
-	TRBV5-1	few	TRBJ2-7	TGTGCCAGCAGACCCAGGGGTGGATCTCCCTACGAGCAGTACTTC	CASRPRGGSPYEQYF
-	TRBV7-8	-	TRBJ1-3	TGTGCCAGCAGCCTCGCCGCAGACACCATATATTTT	CASSLAADTIYF
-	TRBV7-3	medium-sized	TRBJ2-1	TGTGCCAGCAGCCGAGGGGGAGAGCGGGCCGATGAGCAGTTCTTC	CASSRGGERADEQFF
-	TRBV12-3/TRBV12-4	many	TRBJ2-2	TGTGCCAGCACCTTAGGGGGATCTGGGGAGCTGTTTTTT	CASTLGGSGELFF
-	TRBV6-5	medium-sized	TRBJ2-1	TGTGCCAGCAGTTACTCCGGGGGAGAATACAATGAGCAGTTCTTC	CASSYSGGEYNEQFF
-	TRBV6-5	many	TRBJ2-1	TGTGCCAGCAGTTTTACCCCTCGAACGGGAACTTACAATGAGCAGCTCTTC	CASSFTPRTGTYNEQLF
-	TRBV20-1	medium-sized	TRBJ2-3	TGCAGTGCCGGGGTGAGCACAGATACGCAGTATTTT	CSAGVSTDTQYF
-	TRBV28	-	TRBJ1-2	TGTGCCAGCAGTTACAGGCTTCACTACGCCTTC	CASSYRLHYAF
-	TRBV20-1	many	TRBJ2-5	TGCAGTTCTAAGGGACCAGGGACAGAGACCCAGTACTTC	CSSKGPGTETQYF
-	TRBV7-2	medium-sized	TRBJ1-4	TGTGCCAGCAGCGCCGAATTTTCACGGGCTGAAAAACTGTTTTTT	CASSAEFSRAEKLFF
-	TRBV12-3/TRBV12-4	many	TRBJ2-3	TGTGCCAGCAGGGCCCGGACGGAGACAGATACGCAGTATTTT	CASRARTETDTQYF
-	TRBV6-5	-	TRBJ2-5	TGTACCAGCAGAGTCGGGGTGGAGACTCAGTACTTC	CTSRVGVETQYF
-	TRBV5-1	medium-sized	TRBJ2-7	TGCGCCAGCAGCTATGCAGGGCACTCCTACGAGCAGTACTTC	CASSYAGHSYEQYF
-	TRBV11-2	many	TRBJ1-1	TGTGCCAGTAGTTTAGCGTTCCGACCGAACACTGAAGCTTTCTTT	CASSLAFRPNTEAFF
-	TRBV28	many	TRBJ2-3	TGTGCCAGCAGCTCCAATCTAGCAGATACGCAGTATTTT	CASSSNLADTQYF
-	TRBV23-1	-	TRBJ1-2	TGCGCCAGCAGTCAATCTCCAGGGAGGTTATCCTATGGCTACACCTTC	CASSQSPGRLSYGYTF
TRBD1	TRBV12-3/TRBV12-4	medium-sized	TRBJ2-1	TGTGCCAGCAGCAGTGCGGGACAGGGCCTTAATGAGCAGTTCTTC	CASSSAGQGLNEQFF
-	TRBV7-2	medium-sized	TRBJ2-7	TGTGCCAGCAGCTCAAGACGGGCGTACGAGCAGTACTTC	CASSSRRAYEQYF
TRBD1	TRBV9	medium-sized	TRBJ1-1	TGTGCCAGCAGCCCTCAGGGGGCCACTGAAGCTTTCTTT	CASSPQGATEAFF
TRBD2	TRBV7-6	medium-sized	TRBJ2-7	TGTGCCAGCAGCGCAAGCGGGGGGCGGGCCGAGCAGTACTTC	CASSASGGRAEQYF
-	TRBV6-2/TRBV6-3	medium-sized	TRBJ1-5	TGTGCCACCCTCGAACTGGGAGACAATCAGCCCCAGCATTTT	CATLELGDNQPQHF
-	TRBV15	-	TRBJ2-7	TGTGCCACCAGCGGAGACAGCTACGAGCAGTACTTC	CATSGDSYEQYF
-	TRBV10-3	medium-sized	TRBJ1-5	TGTGCCATCGCGGACAGCAATCAGCCCCAGCATTTT	CAIADSNQPQHF
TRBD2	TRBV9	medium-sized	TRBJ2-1	TGTGCCAGCAGCGTAGCTCAGGGGGTGGGACTAGCCTCCGATGAGCAGTTCTTC	CASSVAQGVGLASDEQFF
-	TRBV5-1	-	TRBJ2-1	TGCGCCAGCAGCTTGGGACAGGACTACAATGAGCAGTTCTTC	CASSLGQDYNEQFF
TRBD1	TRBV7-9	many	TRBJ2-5	TGTGCCAGCAGCCCGGACAGGGGCCGAGAGACCCAGTACTTC	CASSPDRGRETQYF
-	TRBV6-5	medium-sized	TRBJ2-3	TGTGCCAGCAGTCGCCGTGGGGGGGCGACGGATACGCAGTATTTT	CASSRRGGATDTQYF
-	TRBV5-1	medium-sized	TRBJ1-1	TGCGCCAGCAGCCCACCACAGGGACCGAGCACTGAAGCTTTCTTT	CASSPPQGPSTEAFF
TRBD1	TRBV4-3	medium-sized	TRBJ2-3	TGCGCCAGCAGCCAAGATGGACAGGGACGTACGCAGTATTTT	CASSQDGQGRTQYF
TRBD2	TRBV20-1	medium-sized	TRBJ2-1	TGCAGTGCTAGGACTAGCGGGAATAATGAGCAGTTCTTC	CSARTSGNNEQFF
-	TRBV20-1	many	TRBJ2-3	TGCAGTGCTAGAGAGGGGGCGGATAGCACAGATACGCAGTATTTT	CSAREGADSTDTQYF
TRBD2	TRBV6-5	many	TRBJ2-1	TGTGCCAGCCTAGCGGGGGGCTCAGGTGAGCAGTTCTTC	CASLAGGSGEQFF
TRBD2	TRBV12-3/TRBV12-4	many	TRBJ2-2	TGTGCCAGCAGTCCGCGACTAGCGGGAGGCTCCGGGGAGCTGTTTTTT	CASSPRLAGGSGELFF
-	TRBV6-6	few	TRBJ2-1	TGTGCCAGCAGTTACTCGGCTAGAGGCAATGAGCAGTTCTTC	CASSYSARGNEQFF
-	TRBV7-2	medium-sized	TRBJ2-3	TGTGCCAGCAGCTTAGGGCCAGATACGCAGTATTTT	CASSLGPDTQYF
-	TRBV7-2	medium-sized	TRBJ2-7	TGTGCCAGCAGCCGCACCGCCTCCTACGAGCAGTACTTC	CASSRTASYEQYF
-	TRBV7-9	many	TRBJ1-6	TGTGCCAGCAGCCCCCTCCCGACAGGATATTCACCCCTCCACTTT	CASSPLPTGYSPLHF
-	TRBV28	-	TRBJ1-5	TGTGCCAGCAGTCAACCACGGGTTAGCAATCAGCCCCAGCATTTT	CASSQPRVSNQPQHF
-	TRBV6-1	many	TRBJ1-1	TGTGCCAGCAGTGAAGGTCCATGGACCGGACTTTTCTTT	CASSEGPWTGLFF
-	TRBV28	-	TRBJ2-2	TGTGCCGGCAGTTTTGACACAACCTACACCGGGGAGCTGTTTTTT	CAGSFDTTYTGELFF
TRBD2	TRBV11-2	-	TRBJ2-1	TGTGTCAGCAGCACGTTAGCGGGAGTGGAGTTCTTC	CVSSTLAGVEFF
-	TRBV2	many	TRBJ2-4	TGTGCCAGCACGCCGACAGAGACCAAAAACATTCAGTACTTC	CASTPTETKNIQYF